Below, 14 T cell receptor beta chains from the same sample are listed, as sequenced in a study of T cell repertoires in cytomegalovirus infection. Their target antigens are unknown. TCRdb redid the calling of the reads with MiXCR, one entry per CDR3 protein. The sample holds about 900,000 distinct CDR3 sequences; under 40% are singletons and the top ten take roughly 12%. The input for sequencing was cultured CD8+ T cells from PBMCs, taken from culture after CMV antigen stimulation. Source of these receptors: a human donor in good health (CMV status not recorded). Some clones in this sample may be carry-over from other donors' samples.

This clonotype was detected only a few times. In nucleotides, the CDR3 is TGCAGTGCTCCGGGGACCACTGAAGCTTTCTTT. It specifies CSAPGTTEAFF. The chain uses TRBV20-1 and TRBJ1-1; a possible D gene is TRBD1 (5 bases). Between the trimmed V and J ends, which lost 5 bases and 4 bases, there was a span of 8 bases. The CDR3 has 11 residues. Germline V gene data show CDR1 as DFQATT and CDR2 as SNEGSKA (reference sequence).

This clonotype turned up a few times. The chain joins TRBV19 to TRBJ1-1, with unresolved D. The germline CDR1 and CDR2 sequences are LNHDA and SQIVND (reference sequence). The CDR3 loop spans 11 amino acids. Trimming stripped 6 bases from V and 3 bases from J, with 5 bases between. This chain's CDR3 is CASRWDTEAFF. The CDR3 DNA sequence: TGTGCCAGTAGATGGGACACTGAAGCTTTCTTT.

The chain has TRBV4-1 and TRBJ2-3, with D possibly TRBD2 on 6 matching bases. Germline V CDR1 and CDR2: MGHRA, YSYEKL. Trimming shortened V by 2 bases and J by 0 bases, and 12 bases separated the two germline ends. The CDR3 runs to 16 residues. The CDR3 loop is CASSQRAGTSTDTQYF. The CDR3 DNA sequence: TGCGCCAGCAGCCAACGGGCAGGGACTAGCACAGATACGCAGTATTTT.

This clonotype was seen ten or more times. V and J are TRBV7-9 and TRBJ1-4; D perhaps matches TRBD1 (5 bases). The germline V and J ends were trimmed by 4 bases and 3 bases, with 15 bases remaining between them. Germline-derived CDR1 and CDR2 are SEHNR and FQNEAQ (reference sequence). The CDR3 consists of 16 residues. CDR3 DNA sequence: TGTGCCAGCAGCTCCAACTGGGGGAGGCCTAATGAAAAACTGTTTTTT. Its protein product is CASSSNWGRPNEKLFF.

The chain links TRBV7-2 to TRBJ2-2; D is ambiguous. V was cut by 1 base and J by 0 bases, with 6 bases left in between. The CDR3 consists of 15 residues. CDR1 and CDR2 (germline): SGHTA, FQGNSA. CDR3 coding DNA: TGTGCCAGCAGCTTAGTCCTCCCGAACACCGGGGAGCTGTTTTTT. Amino acid sequence: CASSLVLPNTGELFF.

DNA of the CDR3: TGTGCCAGCAGTTACTCTACAGGGACTAATTCACCCCTCCACTTT. Its protein product is CASSYSTGTNSPLHF. V is TRBV6-5 and J is TRBJ1-6, with a tentative D call TRBD1 (6 bases). CDR1 MNHEY and CDR2 SVGAGI come from the germline V gene. The V end was cut by 0 bases, the J end by 6 bases, with 9 bases between. The CDR3 consists of 15 residues.

This clonotype was found a few times. The chain employs TRBV10-3 and TRBJ1-1, with 8 bases matching TRBD1. After removal of 11 bases from V and 10 bases from J, the junction contained 18 bases not matched to a gene. There are 14 residues in the CDR3. Germline V lookup: CDR1 ENHRY, CDR2 SYGVKD. This chain's CDR3 is CASGGDRFGWGAFF. In nucleotides, the CDR3 is TGTGCCTCCGGGGGGGACAGGTTCGGTTGGGGAGCTTTCTTT.

This clonotype was observed a handful of times. V is TRBV19 and J is TRBJ1-2; unclear D gene. V lost 7 bases and J lost 4, with 16 bases in between. Germline V CDR1 and CDR2: LNHDA, SQIVND (reference sequence). This CDR3 has 14 amino acids. In DNA form, the CDR3 reads TGTGCCAGTAAGGCCCGCGCATCCTTCTATGGCTACACCTTC. Residues: CASKARASFYGYTF.

This clonotype was counted between two and nine times. CDR3 loop: CASSLGVGGPSTDTQYF. The DNA of the CDR3 is TGTGCCAGCAGCTTAGGCGTAGGGGGACCTAGCACAGATACGCAGTATTTT. V usage is TRBV11-3 and J usage is TRBJ2-3; possible D gene TRBD1, 6 bases. Germline V CDR1 and CDR2: SGHNT, YENEEA. This CDR3 is 17 amino acids long. Between the trimmed V and J ends, which lost 1 base and 0 bases, there was a span of 14 bases.

The V call is TRBV4-3, the J call TRBJ1-1, with TRBD1 matching 7 bases. The CDR3 consists of 15 residues. The V and J ends lost 0 bases and 7 bases, in that order; junction bases with no gene match: 8. Germline lookup yields CDR1 LGHNA and CDR2 YSLEER. CDR3 DNA: TGCGCCAGCAGCCAAGATTACCGGACAGGCGTTGAAGCTTTCTTT. This translates into CASSQDYRTGVEAFF.

A single count supports this clonotype. CDR3 DNA: TGTGCCAGCAGAGCTGCCCGGGCCTCCTCTCTGGGGGCCCAGTACTTC. It is translated as CASRAARASSLGAQYF. The gene calls are TRBV28 and TRBJ2-5; tentatively, D is TRBD1 or TRBD2 (5 bases each). The V end lost 6 bases, the J end lost 9 bases, and 26 bases lay between the germline ends. The CDR3 extends over 16 amino acids. Germline-derived CDR1 and CDR2 are MDHEN and SYDVKM.

V gene TRBV11-2 combines with J gene TRBJ2-1, with D perhaps being TRBD1 or TRBD2 (7 bases each). The CDR3 runs to 16 residues. Trimming removed 3 bases from V and 8 bases from J, with 20 bases in between. Germline V gene lookup returns CDR1 SGHAT and CDR2 FQNNGV. Here the CDR3 reads CASSFHLQGGMHEQFF. CDR3 nucleotide sequence: TGTGCCAGCAGCTTCCATCTGCAGGGGGGGATGCATGAGCAGTTCTTC.

This clonotype was seen a handful of times. V is TRBV27 and J is TRBJ1-5, with 9 bases fitting TRBD1. The J segment lost 8 bases and the V segment lost 3 bases, leaving 8 bases of the junction unmatched. The CDR3 loop spans 15 amino acids. The germline gives CDR1 MNHEY, CDR2 SMNVEV (reference sequence). CDR3 sequence: CASSLYRGQGEPQHF. The CDR3 nucleotides are TGTGCCAGCAGTTTGTACAGGGGACAGGGCGAGCCCCAGCATTTT.

The genes are TRBV9 and TRBJ2-6, with D uncertain. Germline values: CDR1 SGDLS, CDR2 YYNGEE. The CDR3 covers 14 residues. V lost 0 bases and J lost 8, with 9 bases in between. The CDR3 loop is CASSVVLGTNVLTF. CDR3 sequence (DNA): TGTGCCAGCAGCGTAGTTCTGGGGACCAACGTCCTGACTTTC.